The clone carrying this T cell receptor (beta chain) was picked up a small number of times. Its specificity is unknown. TCRdb reprocessed the 5' RACE reads with MiXCR, giving one entry per CDR3 protein. The table includes almost 400,000 distinct CDR3 sequences, 20% to 25% detected once. The germline V and J ends were trimmed by 6 bases and 6 bases, with 15 bases remaining between them. The CDR3 sequence is 14 residues long. The sample comes from a study of CD8 T cells in ankylosing spondylitis. Study results and caveats: There was a TCR beta motif, made of eight highly homologous variants, that appeared characteristic of ankylosing spondylitis blood.

This TCR came from a male donor with ankylosing spondylitis. The sequencing sample was made of blood, either unsorted or a sorted T cell fraction (not recorded which). The chain combines TRBV12-3 or TRBV12-4 with TRBJ2-1, with D perhaps TRBD2 (5 bases). CDR3 in amino acids: CASRATRNANEQFF. In DNA form, the CDR3 reads TGTGCCAGCAGAGCAACTAGGAACGCCAATGAGCAGTTCTTC.